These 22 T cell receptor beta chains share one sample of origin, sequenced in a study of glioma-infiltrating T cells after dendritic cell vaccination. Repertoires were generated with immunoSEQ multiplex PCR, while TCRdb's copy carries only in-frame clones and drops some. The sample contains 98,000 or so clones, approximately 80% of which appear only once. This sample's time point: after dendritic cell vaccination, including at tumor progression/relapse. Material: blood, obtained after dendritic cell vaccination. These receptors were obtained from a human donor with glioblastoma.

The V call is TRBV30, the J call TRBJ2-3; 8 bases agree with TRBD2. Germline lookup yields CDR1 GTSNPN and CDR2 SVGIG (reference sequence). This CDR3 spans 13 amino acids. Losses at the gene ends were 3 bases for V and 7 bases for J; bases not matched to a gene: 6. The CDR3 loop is CAWRAGGVNTQYF. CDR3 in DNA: TGTGCCTGGAGGGCCGGGGGGGTAAATACGCAGTATTTT.

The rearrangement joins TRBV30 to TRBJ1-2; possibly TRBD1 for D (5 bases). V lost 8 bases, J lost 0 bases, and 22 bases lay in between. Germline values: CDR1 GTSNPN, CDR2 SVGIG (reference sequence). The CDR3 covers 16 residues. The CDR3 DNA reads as TGTGCCGGGGGGTCGGCCCCCAGGTTCACTAACTATGGCTACACCTTC. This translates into CAGGSAPRFTNYGYTF.

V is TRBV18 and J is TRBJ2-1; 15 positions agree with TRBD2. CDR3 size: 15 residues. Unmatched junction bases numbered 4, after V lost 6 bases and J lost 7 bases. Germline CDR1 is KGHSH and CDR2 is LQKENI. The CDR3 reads CASSSGTSGRNEQFF. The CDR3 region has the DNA TGTGCCAGCTCGTCCGGGACTAGCGGGAGGAATGAGCAGTTCTTC. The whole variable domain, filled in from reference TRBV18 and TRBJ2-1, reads NAGVMQNPRHLVRRRGQEARLRCSPMKGHSHVYWYRQLPEEGLKFMVYLQKENIIDESGMPKERFSAEFPKEGPSILRIQQVVRGDSAAYFCASSSGTSGRNEQFFGPGTRLTVL.

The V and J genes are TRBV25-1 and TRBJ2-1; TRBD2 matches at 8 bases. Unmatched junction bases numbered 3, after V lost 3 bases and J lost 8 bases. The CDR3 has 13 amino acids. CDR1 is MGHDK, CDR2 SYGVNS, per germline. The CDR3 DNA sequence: TGTGCCAGCAGTGACTCGACTAGCGATGAGCAGTTCTTC. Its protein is CASSDSTSDEQFF.

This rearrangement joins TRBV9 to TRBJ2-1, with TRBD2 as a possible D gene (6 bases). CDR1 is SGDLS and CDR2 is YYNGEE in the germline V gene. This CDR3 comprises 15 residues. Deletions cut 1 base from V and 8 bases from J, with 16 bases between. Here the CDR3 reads CASSVWGLGSDEQFF. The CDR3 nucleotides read TGTGCCAGCAGCGTATGGGGACTGGGGTCGGATGAGCAGTTCTTC. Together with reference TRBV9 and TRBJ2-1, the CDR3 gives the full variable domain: DSGVTQTPKHLITATGQRVTLRCSPRSGDLSVYWYQQSLDQGLQFLIQYYNGEERAKGNILERFSAQQFPDLHSELNLSSLELGDSALYFCASSVWGLGSDEQFFGPGTRLTVL.

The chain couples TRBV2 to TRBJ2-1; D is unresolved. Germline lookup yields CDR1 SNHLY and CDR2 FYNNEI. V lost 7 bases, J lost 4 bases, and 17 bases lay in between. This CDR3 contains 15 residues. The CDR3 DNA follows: TGTGCCAGCACCTTTCCAGAAATCTCATACAATGAGCAGTTCTTC. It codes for CASTFPEISYNEQFF.

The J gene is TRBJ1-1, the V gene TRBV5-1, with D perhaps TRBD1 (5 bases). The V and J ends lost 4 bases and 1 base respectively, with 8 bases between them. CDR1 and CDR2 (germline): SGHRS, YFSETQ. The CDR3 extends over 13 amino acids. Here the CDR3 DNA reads TGCGCCAGCAGCATAGGACAGAACACTGAAGCTTTCTTT. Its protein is CASSIGQNTEAFF.

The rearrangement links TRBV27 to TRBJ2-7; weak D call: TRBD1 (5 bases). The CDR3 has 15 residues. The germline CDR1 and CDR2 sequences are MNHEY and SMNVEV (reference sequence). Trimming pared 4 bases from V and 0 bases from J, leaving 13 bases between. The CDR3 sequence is CASSSPGLISYEQYF. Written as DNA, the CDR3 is TGTGCCAGCAGTTCCCCAGGGCTGATCTCCTACGAGCAGTACTTC.

The CDR3 sequence: CASSTPGEAFF. As DNA, the CDR3 is TGTGCCAGCAGTACCCCAGGGGAGGCTTTCTTT. The rearrangement joins TRBV27 to TRBJ1-1; tentatively, D is TRBD1 (6 bases). There are 11 residues in the CDR3. Trimming shortened V by 5 bases and J by 11 bases, and 12 bases separated the two germline ends. Germline CDR1 reads MNHEY; CDR2 reads SMNVEV (reference sequence).

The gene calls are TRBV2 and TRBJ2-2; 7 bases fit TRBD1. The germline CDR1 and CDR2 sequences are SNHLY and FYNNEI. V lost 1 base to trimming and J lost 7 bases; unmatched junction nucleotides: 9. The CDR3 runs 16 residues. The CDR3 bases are TGTGCCAGCAGTGAAGTTGGTACAGGGGCAGTCGGGGAGCTGTTTTTT. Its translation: CASSEVGTGAVGELFF.

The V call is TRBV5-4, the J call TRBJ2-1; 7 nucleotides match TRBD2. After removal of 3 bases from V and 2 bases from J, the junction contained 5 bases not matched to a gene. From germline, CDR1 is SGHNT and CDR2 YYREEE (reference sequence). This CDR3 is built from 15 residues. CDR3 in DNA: TGTGCCAGCAGCTCGGGACTACCCACCTACAATGAGCAGTTCTTC. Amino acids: CASSSGLPTYNEQFF.

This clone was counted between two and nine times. The CDR3 DNA reads TGTGCCCACGGAGGGGCGTCTGGGGCCAACGTCCTGACTTTC. Residues: CAHGGASGANVLTF. The chain has TRBV6-1 and TRBJ2-6; D is perhaps TRBD2 (6 bases). Germline CDR1 MNHNS, CDR2 SASEGT. With 11 bases removed from V and 1 base from J, the gap between germline ends came to 12 bases. The CDR3 loop spans 14 amino acids.

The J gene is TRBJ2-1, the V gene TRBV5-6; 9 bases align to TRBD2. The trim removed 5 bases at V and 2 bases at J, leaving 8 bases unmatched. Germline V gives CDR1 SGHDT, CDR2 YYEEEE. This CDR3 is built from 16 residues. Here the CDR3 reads CASRSETSGTYNEQFF. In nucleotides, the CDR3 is TGTGCCAGCAGATCCGAGACTAGCGGTACCTACAATGAGCAGTTCTTC.

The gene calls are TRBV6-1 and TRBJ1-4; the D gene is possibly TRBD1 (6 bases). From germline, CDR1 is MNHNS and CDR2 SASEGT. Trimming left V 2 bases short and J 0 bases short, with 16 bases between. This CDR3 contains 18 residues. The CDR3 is CASSETKPHRATNEKLFF. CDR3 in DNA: TGTGCCAGCAGTGAAACGAAACCACACAGGGCAACTAATGAAAAACTGTTTTTT.

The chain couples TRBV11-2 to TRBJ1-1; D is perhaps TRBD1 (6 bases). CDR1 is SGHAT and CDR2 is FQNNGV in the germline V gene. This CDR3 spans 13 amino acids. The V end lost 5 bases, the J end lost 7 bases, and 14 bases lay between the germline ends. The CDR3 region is CASSVKGGVEAFF. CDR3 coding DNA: TGTGCCAGCAGCGTAAAGGGGGGGGTTGAAGCTTTCTTT.

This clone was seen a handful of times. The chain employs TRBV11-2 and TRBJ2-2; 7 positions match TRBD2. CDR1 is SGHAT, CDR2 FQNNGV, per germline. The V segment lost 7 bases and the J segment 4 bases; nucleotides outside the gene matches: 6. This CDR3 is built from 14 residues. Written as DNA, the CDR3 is TGTGCCAGCAATGGGGCGGGGGTCACCGGGGAGCTGTTTTTT. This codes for CASNGAGVTGELFF.

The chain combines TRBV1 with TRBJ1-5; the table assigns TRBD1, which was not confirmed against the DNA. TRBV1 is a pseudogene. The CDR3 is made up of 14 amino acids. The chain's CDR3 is CTSSQDREYQPQHF. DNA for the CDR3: TGCACCAGCAGCCAAGACAGGGAATATCAGCCCCAGCATTTT.

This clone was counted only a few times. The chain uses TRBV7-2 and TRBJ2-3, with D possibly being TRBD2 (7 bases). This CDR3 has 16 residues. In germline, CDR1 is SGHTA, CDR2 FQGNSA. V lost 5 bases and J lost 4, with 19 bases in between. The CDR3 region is CASSPGAGATADTQYF. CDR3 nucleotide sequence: TGTGCCAGCAGCCCAGGGGCGGGAGCTACAGCAGATACGCAGTATTTT.

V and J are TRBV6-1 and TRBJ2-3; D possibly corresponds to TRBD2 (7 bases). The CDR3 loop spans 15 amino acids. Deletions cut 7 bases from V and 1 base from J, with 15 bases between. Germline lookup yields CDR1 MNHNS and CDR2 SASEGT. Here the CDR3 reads CASMGAGDGTDTQYF. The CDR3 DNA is TGTGCCAGCATGGGGGCGGGAGACGGCACAGATACGCAGTATTTT.

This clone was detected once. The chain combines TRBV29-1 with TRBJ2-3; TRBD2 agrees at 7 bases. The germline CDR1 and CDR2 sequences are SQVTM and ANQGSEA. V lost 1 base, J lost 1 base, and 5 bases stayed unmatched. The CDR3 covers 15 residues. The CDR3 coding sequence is TGCAGCGTTGAAGTTGGGGGGGTCGGCACAGATACGCAGTATTTT. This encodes CSVEVGGVGTDTQYF.

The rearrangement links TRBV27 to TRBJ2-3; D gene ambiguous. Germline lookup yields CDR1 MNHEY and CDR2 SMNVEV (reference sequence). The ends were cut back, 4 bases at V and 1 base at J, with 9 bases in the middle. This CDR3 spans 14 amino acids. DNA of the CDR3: TGTGCCAGCAGTTCCTTTGGCCGCACAGATACGCAGTATTTT. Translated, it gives CASSSFGRTDTQYF.

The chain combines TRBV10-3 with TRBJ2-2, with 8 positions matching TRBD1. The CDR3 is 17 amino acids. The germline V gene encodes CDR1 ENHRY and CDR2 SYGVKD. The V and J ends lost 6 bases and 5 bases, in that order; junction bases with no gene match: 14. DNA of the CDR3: TGTGCCATCAGGTCCCCCAACGGACAGGGTGGAACCGGGGAGCTGTTTTTT. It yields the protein CAIRSPNGQGGTGELFF.